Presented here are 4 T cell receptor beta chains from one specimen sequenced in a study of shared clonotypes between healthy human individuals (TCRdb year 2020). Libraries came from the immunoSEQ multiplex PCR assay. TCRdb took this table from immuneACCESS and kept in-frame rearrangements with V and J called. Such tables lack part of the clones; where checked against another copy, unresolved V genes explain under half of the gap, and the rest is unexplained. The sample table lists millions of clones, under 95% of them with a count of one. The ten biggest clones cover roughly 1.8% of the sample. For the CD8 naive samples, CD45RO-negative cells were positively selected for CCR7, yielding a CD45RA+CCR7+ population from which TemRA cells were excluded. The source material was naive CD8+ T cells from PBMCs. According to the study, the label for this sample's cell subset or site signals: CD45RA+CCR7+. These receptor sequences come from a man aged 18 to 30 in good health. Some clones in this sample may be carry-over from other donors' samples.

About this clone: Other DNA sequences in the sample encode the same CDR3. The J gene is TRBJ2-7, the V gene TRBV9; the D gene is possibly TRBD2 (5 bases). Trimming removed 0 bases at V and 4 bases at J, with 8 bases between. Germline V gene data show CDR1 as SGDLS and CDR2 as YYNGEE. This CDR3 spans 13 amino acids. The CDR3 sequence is CASSVAGSYEQYF. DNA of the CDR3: TGTGCCAGCAGCGTAGCGGGATCGTACGAGCAGTACTTC.

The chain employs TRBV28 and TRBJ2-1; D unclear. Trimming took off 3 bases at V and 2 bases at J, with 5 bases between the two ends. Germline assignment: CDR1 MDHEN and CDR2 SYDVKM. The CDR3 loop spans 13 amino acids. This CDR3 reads CASSFDAYNEQFF. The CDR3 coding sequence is TGTGCCAGCAGTTTCGACGCCTACAATGAGCAGTTCTTC.

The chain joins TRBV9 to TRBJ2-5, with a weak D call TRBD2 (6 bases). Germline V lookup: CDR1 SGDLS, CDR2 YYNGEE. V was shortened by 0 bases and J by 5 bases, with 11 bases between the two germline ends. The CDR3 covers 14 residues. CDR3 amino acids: CASSVEPGGETQYF. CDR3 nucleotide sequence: TGTGCCAGCAGCGTAGAGCCCGGAGGGGAGACCCAGTACTTC.

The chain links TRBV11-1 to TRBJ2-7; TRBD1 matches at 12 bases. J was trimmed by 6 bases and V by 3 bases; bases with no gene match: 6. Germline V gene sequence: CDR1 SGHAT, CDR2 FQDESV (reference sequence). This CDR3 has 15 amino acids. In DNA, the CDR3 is TGTGCCAGCAGCTTGTACGGGACAGGGGGCGGCGAGCAGTACTTC. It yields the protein CASSLYGTGGGEQYF.